This T cell receptor (beta chain) comes out of a study of regulatory and conventional T cells in RAG deficiency. The ends were cut back, 5 bases at V and 3 bases at J, with 19 bases in the middle. The germline V gene encodes CDR1 MDHEN and CDR2 SYDVKM. The CDR3 runs 16 residues. General study points: Other subsets showed approximately 10-fold reductions, but Treg unique TCR beta sequences fell roughly 90-fold in these patients. Sorted Omenn CD25-high CD127-low cells may not be bona fide Tregs. Shorter CDR3s in all patient subsets; >85% Treg-Tconv overlap in Omenn.

Conventional CD4+ T cells were sorted from blood as CD25-low CD127-high cells. Details on this clone: The antigen remains undetermined.

Sequencing used immunoSEQ multiplex PCR; TCRdb keeps in-frame clones, though not all of them. In the table there are some 35,000 clones, roughly three quarters of which are singletons. Another study also made use of these data, one on regulatory T cells. That publication notes: The PCR used 52 TRBV and 13 TRBJ primers.

The chain combines TRBV28 with TRBJ1-1, with D unresolved. The sequence was collected from a human donor in good health. Material for sequencing was CD4+ effector T cells sorted from blood. The CDR3 nucleotides are TGTGCCAGCAGTAAAACGCAGCCCGGTGGGGACACTGAAGCTTTCTTT. Translating it yields CASSKTQPGGDTEAFF.